This entry lists 9 T cell receptor beta chains sequenced from one sample in a study of blood T cell repertoires in COVID-19. Assay: immunoSEQ multiplex PCR; the TCRdb copy retains only in-frame clones and omits some. The table lists 90,000 or so clones, 75% to 90% of them singletons. The sample comprised peripheral blood. Receptors originate from a human donor in a cohort sampled during active COVID-19.

The CDR3 bases are TGTGCCAGCAGTTTACCATGGACTAGCGATTCCACAGATACGCAGTATTTT. Its protein product is CASSLPWTSDSTDTQYF. V usage is TRBV28 and J usage is TRBJ2-3, with 9 bases identical to TRBD2. V was pared by 2 bases and J by 2 bases, with 8 bases of the junction left unmatched. Germline V gene lookup returns CDR1 MDHEN and CDR2 SYDVKM. The CDR3 extends over 17 amino acids.

The V gene is TRBV5-4, the J gene TRBJ1-3, with 11 bases matching TRBD1. The length of the CDR3 is 16 residues. The germline CDR1 and CDR2 sequences are SGHNT and YYREEE (reference sequence). The junction had 8 bases not matched to a gene; V was cut back by 5 bases and J by 4 bases. The CDR3 spells CASSKAGQGAGNTIYF. CDR3 DNA: TGTGCCAGCAGTAAAGCCGGACAGGGGGCGGGAAACACCATATATTTT.

The chain joins TRBV7-9 to TRBJ2-7; possible D gene TRBD1, 5 bases. Germline CDR1 is SEHNR and CDR2 is FQNEAQ (reference sequence). V was trimmed by 1 base and J by 2 bases, leaving 12 bases between them. This CDR3 contains 15 residues. The CDR3 reads CASSLGPPDTYEQYF. The DNA for the CDR3 is TGTGCCAGCAGCTTAGGCCCTCCGGACACCTACGAGCAGTACTTC.

The chain joins TRBV5-4 to TRBJ2-2; TRBD1 matches at 9 bases. V shed 0 bases and J 7 bases; nucleotides not matched to a gene: 13. From germline, CDR1 is SGHNT and CDR2 YYREEE (reference sequence). This CDR3 has 18 residues. The CDR3 DNA reads as TGTGCCAGCAGCTTGGCCAATTGGGGACAGGGAGCGGGCGGGGAGCTGTTTTTT. Translated: CASSLANWGQGAGGELFF.

The chain recombines TRBV30 with TRBJ1-2; 7 bases are a match to TRBD1. The CDR3 spans 14 residues. Germline V gene data show CDR1 as GTSNPN and CDR2 as SVGIG (reference sequence). Trimming cost V 2 bases and J 4 bases; bases outside gene matches: 7. CDR3 nucleotides: TGTGCCTGGAGTAGGGACAGTCAAAGCTATGGCTACACCTTC. Translation gives CAWSRDSQSYGYTF.

This clone has just one count. The chain recombines TRBV11-3 with TRBJ2-5, with 7 bases that match TRBD1. CDR3 length equals 14 residues. The V segment lost 4 bases and the J segment 5 bases; nucleotides outside the gene matches: 7. Germline V gene data show CDR1 as SGHNT and CDR2 as YENEEA. CDR3 sequence reads: CASSSRDSRETQYF. CDR3 DNA sequence: TGTGCCAGCAGCTCACGGGACAGTAGGGAGACCCAGTACTTC.

This chain links TRBV11-1 with TRBJ1-6; D not certain. The CDR3 has 13 residues. V was cut by 3 bases and J by 13 bases, with 13 bases left in between. Germline-derived CDR1 and CDR2 are SGHAT and FQDESV (reference sequence). The CDR3 loop is CASSFDPAAPLHF. In DNA, the CDR3 is TGTGCCAGCAGCTTCGATCCGGCGGCCCCCCTCCACTTT.

V and J are TRBV5-1 and TRBJ1-4, with a tentative D call TRBD1 (6 bases). CDR3 length equals 15 residues. V gave up 3 bases and J gave up 4 bases, with 13 bases separating them. CDR1 and CDR2 from the germline V gene are SGHRS and YFSETQ. CDR3 DNA: TGCGCCAGCAGCTCCTCGGACAGCCGTAATGAAAAACTGTTTTTT. Translated: CASSSSDSRNEKLFF.

This clone was seen only once. The CDR3 DNA is TGTGCCTGTACCCAGGGCTCTGGGGCCAACGTCCTGACTTTC. This translates into CACTQGSGANVLTF. The chain is built from TRBV30 and TRBJ2-6, with D perhaps matching TRBD1 (5 bases). Germline lookup yields CDR1 GTSNPN and CDR2 SVGIG (reference sequence). Trimming removed 6 bases at V and 0 bases at J, with 9 bases between. The CDR3 spans 14 residues.